The TCR beta chain under discussion was sequenced for a study of cytomegalovirus exposure and HLA in healthy donors. Whole-study results and caveats: In a later analysis, compared with equally common non-associated chains, HLA-associated beta chains were more expanded. Later analysis demonstrated an association between a missense DCLRE1C variant and TCR beta V- and J-gene trimming.

Between the trimmed V and J ends, which lost 4 bases and 2 bases, there was a span of 9 bases. Germline V CDR1 and CDR2: LNHDA, SQIVND (reference sequence). CDR3 length: 14 amino acids. Comments on this clone: Its target is not known.

PCR was performed using 60 Vbeta and 13 Jbeta primers. The method was immunoSEQ multiplex PCR; TCRdb's version includes in-frame clones alone and lacks a portion of them. The sample includes 300,000 or so clones, 70% to 90% of them seen just once. The chain uses TRBV19 and TRBJ2-4, with D perhaps TRBD1 (6 bases). The sample taken for sequencing was PBMCs. This clonotype was sampled from a woman aged 40 to 50 in good health and CMV-seropositive. CDR3 region: CASSTTGTKNIQYF. Here the CDR3 DNA reads TGTGCCAGTAGTACTACAGGGACCAAAAACATTCAGTACTTC.